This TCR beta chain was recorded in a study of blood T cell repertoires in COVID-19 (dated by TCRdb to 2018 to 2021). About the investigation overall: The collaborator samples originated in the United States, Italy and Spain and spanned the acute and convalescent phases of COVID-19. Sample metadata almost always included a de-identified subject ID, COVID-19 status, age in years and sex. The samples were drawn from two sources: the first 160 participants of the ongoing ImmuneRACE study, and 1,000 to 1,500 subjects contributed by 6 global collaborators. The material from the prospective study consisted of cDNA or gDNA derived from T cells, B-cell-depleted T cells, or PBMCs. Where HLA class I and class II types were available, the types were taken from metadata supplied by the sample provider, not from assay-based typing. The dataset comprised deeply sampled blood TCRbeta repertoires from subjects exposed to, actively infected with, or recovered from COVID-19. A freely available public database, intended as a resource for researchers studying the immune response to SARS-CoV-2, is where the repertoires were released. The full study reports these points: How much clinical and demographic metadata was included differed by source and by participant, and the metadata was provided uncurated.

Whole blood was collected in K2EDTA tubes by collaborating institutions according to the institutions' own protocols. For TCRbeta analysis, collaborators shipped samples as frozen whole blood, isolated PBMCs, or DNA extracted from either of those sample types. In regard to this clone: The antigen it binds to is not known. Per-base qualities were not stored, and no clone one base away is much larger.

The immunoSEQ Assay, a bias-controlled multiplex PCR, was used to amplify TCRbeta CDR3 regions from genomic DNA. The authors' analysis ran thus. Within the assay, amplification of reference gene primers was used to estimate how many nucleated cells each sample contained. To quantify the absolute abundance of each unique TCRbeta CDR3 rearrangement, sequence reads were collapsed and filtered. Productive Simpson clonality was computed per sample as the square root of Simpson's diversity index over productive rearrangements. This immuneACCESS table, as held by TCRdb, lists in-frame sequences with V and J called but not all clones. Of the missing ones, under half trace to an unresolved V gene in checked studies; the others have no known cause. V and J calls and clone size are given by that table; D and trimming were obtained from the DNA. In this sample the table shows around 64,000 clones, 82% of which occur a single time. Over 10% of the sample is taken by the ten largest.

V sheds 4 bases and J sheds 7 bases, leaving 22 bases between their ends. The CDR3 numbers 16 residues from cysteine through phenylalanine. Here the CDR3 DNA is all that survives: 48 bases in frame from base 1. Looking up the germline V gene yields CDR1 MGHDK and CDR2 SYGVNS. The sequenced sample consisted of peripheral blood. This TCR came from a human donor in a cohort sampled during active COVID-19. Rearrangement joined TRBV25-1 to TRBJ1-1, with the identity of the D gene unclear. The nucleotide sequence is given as TGTGCCAGCAGTGTTGACGCTGCGGGAACACGGATTGAAGCTTTCTTT. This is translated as CASSVDAAGTRIEAFF.